The clone carrying this T cell receptor (beta chain) was observed a handful of times. The CDR3 runs to 17 residues. Germline trimming cut 5 bases from V and 0 bases from J; bases unmatched to any gene: 9. This sample is part of a study of T-cell reconstitution after alpha-beta-depleted transplantation in children. During its preparation, the TCRbeta library received unique molecular identifiers. Via MiXCR, TCRdb re-called the PCR reads, giving one row per CDR3 protein. The sample has some 600,000 distinct CDR3 sequences, 15% to 20% seen once. Sequenced material: PBMCs from the stem cell graft donor, taken from the stem cell graft. The receptor was derived from a human donor who donated a stem cell graft to a child with acute myeloid leukemia. V and J are TRBV12-3 or TRBV12-4 and TRBJ2-1; 8 bases agree with TRBD2. The CDR3 sequence: CASSPWGTRGSYNEQFF. CDR3 DNA sequence: TGTGCCAGCAGTCCCTGGGGGACTAGAGGCTCCTACAATGAGCAGTTCTTC.